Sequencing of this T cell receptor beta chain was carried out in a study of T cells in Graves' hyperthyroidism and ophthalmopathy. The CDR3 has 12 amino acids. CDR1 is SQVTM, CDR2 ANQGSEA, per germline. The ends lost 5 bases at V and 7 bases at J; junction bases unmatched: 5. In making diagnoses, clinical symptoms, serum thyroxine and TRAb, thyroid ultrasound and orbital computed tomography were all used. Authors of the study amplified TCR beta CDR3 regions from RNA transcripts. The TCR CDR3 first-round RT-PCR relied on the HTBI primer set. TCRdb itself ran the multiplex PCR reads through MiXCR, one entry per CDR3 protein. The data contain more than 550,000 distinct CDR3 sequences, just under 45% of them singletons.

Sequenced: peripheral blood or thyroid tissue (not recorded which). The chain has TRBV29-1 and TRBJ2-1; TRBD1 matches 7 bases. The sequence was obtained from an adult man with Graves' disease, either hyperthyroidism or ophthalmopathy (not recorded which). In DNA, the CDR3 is TGCAGCGTTAGGGCAGGGGGTAATGAGCAGTTCTTC. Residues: CSVRAGGNEQFF.